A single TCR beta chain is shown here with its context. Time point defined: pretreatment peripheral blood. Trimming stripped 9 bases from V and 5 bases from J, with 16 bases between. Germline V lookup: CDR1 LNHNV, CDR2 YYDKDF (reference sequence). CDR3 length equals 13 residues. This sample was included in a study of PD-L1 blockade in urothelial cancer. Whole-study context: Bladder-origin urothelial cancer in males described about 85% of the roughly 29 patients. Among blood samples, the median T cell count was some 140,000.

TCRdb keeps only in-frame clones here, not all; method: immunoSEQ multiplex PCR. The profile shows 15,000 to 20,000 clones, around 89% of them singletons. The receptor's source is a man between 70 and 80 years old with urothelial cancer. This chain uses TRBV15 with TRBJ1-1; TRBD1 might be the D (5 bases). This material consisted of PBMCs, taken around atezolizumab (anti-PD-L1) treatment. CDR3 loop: CATTSRGGTEAFF. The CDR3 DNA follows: TGTGCCACAACCAGTCGGGGGGGGACTGAAGCTTTCTTT.